These 17 T cell receptor beta chains were all obtained from the same sample, sequenced in a study of human T cells and chemical hapten exposure. Indicated time point: pre-sensitization, week 0. The treatment was: therapeutic diphenylcyclopropenone sensitization with weekly scalp DPC. MiXCR, applied by TCRdb to the RACE reads, yields one record per CDR3 protein. The profile covers roughly 260,000 distinct CDR3 sequences, with approximately 8.4% appearing a single time and around 2.5% taken by the ten largest. Here the sequenced sample was whole blood, taken in connection with sensitization to the hapten diphenylcyclopropenone (DPC). These receptor sequences come from a woman in her thirties or forties with alopecia areata. Some clones in this sample may be carry-over from other donors' samples.

The V gene is TRBV5-6, the J gene TRBJ2-5; 7 positions match TRBD1. Looked up from germline, CDR1 is SGHDT and CDR2 is YYEEEE. Losses at the gene ends were 1 base for V and 2 bases for J; bases not matched to a gene: 5. CDR3 length equals 15 residues. The chain's CDR3 is CASSLTGDQQETQYF. DNA for the CDR3: TGTGCCAGCAGCTTGACAGGGGACCAACAAGAGACCCAGTACTTC.

This clonotype was detected a few times. The CDR3 region is CASSLEGTGGGQPQHF. CDR3 nucleotide sequence: TGTGCCAGCAGCTTGGAAGGGACAGGGGGCGGGCAGCCCCAGCATTTT. This sequence joins TRBV5-5 and TRBJ1-5, with 12 bases fitting TRBD1. The germline gives CDR1 SGHKS, CDR2 YYEKEE (reference sequence). The V gene end was trimmed by 0 bases and the J gene end by 7 bases; junction bases not matched to a gene: 5. The CDR3 covers 16 residues.

With respect to this clonotype: The junction does not match germline at one end; this may be a read error. The J gene is TRBJ2-1, the V gene TRBV29-1; no firm D call. The CDR3 consists of 15 residues. Germline V lookup: CDR1 SQVTM, CDR2 ANQGSEA. The CDR3 coding sequence is TGCAGCGTTCCCCCCGGTGGGCAAAGGGTTAATGAGCAGCTCTTC. Translated: CSVPPGGQRVNEQLF.

This clonotype came up a few times. The chain recombines TRBV5-1 with TRBJ2-1; 9 nucleotides align to TRBD1. This CDR3 is built from 14 residues. The J segment lost 8 bases and the V segment lost 0 bases, leaving 3 bases of the junction unmatched. Germline CDR1 SGHRS, CDR2 YFSETQ. The CDR3 coding sequence is TGCGCCAGCAGCTTGGCCGGGACAGGGTATGAGCAGTTCTTC. It yields the protein CASSLAGTGYEQFF.

The chain couples TRBV9 to TRBJ2-2; D is perhaps TRBD1 or TRBD2 (5 bases each). Germline V gene lookup returns CDR1 SGDLS and CDR2 YYNGEE. The V gene lost 4 bases and the J gene lost 7 bases, with 8 bases spanning the gap. The CDR3 loop spans 12 amino acids. The DNA of the CDR3 is TGTGCCAGCAGCCAGAGGGGCGGGGAGCTGTTTTTT. It encodes CASSQRGGELFF. Using reference TRBV9 and TRBJ2-2 for the parts outside the CDR3, the full variable domain is DSGVTQTPKHLITATGQRVTLRCSPRSGDLSVYWYQQSLDQGLQFLIQYYNGEERAKGNILERFSAQQFPDLHSELNLSSLELGDSALYFCASSQRGGELFFGEGSRLTVL.

This clonotype was recorded many times. The chain carries TRBV11-2 and TRBJ2-5; maybe TRBD2 (6 bases). Looked up from germline, CDR1 is SGHAT and CDR2 is FQNNGV. This CDR3 region has 14 residues. Trimming removed 8 bases at V and 5 bases at J, with 18 bases between. The CDR3, as DNA: TGTGCCAGCGGGGGGAGCGGATGGCCCGAGACCCAGTACTTC. Translated, it gives CASGGSGWPETQYF.

This clonotype appeared many times. The chain carries TRBV28 and TRBJ1-6; tentative D call: TRBD1 (6 bases). Germline V gene lookup returns CDR1 MDHEN and CDR2 SYDVKM. Between the trimmed V and J ends, which lost 5 bases and 0 bases, there was a span of 17 bases. The CDR3 contains 18 residues. CDR3 sequence: CASSPGRGTSSYNSPLHF. CDR3 bases: TGTGCCAGCAGTCCAGGGAGGGGGACAAGCTCCTATAATTCACCCCTCCACTTT.

Only a few counts were recorded for this clonotype. The chain carries TRBV6-5 and TRBJ2-1, with D tentatively TRBD1 or TRBD2 (5 bases each). Trimming pared 5 bases from V and 3 bases from J, leaving 14 bases between. Germline-derived CDR1 and CDR2 are MNHEY and SVGAGI. The CDR3 spans 15 residues. CDR3 protein: CASSPGTSVYNEQFF. The CDR3 DNA follows: TGTGCCAGCAGTCCCGGGACGTCCGTCTACAATGAGCAGTTCTTC.

This clonotype was counted a few times. The chain is built from TRBV20-1 and TRBJ2-7; tentatively, D is TRBD1 or TRBD2 (6 bases each). Per the germline V gene, CDR1 is DFQATT and CDR2 is SNEGSKA (reference sequence). CDR3 length equals 16 residues. V lost 0 bases and J lost 0, with 15 bases in between. For the CDR3, the DNA is TGCAGTGCTAGAGATGGATATAGGGGGGACTCCTACGAGCAGTACTTC. Its protein is CSARDGYRGDSYEQYF.

This clonotype was seen only a few times. The chain uses TRBV6-5 and TRBJ2-1; the match to TRBD2 covers 9 bases. The CDR3 is 14 amino acids. The V and J ends lost 4 bases and 10 bases, in that order; junction bases with no gene match: 8. Germline assignment: CDR1 MNHEY and CDR2 SVGAGI. Here the CDR3 reads CASSSREGGSEQFF. CDR3 nucleotides: TGTGCCAGCAGTTCGCGGGAGGGGGGCTCGGAGCAGTTCTTC.

There are a few counts of this clonotype. The chain combines TRBV6-5 with TRBJ1-2; D unresolved. The CDR3 covers 13 residues. The V gene lost 6 bases and the J gene lost 2 bases, with 10 bases spanning the gap. CDR1 and CDR2 (germline): MNHEY, SVGAGI. Here the CDR3 reads CASRTAVNYGYTF. CDR3 coding DNA: TGTGCCAGCAGAACAGCGGTGAACTATGGCTACACCTTC.

The chain links TRBV10-3 to TRBJ2-7; a weak D match, TRBD2 (5 bases). V was clipped by 2 bases and J by 3 bases, with 17 bases between them. This CDR3 has 16 residues. The germline CDR1 and CDR2 sequences are ENHRY and SYGVKD. The CDR3 DNA sequence: TGTGCCATCAGTGAGGCGCCAAGCGGCTTCTACTACGAGCAGTACTTC. Amino acid sequence: CAISEAPSGFYYEQYF.

This chain joins TRBV6-5 and TRBJ1-5; D is unclear. V lost 0 bases and J 1 base, leaving 7 bases between the germline ends. Germline V lookup: CDR1 MNHEY, CDR2 SVGAGI. The CDR3 has 15 residues. In nucleotides, the CDR3 is TGTGCCAGCAGTTACTCGAGGCAGAGCAATCAGCCCCAGCATTTT. Protein: CASSYSRQSNQPQHF.

This clonotype occurred a few times. V usage is TRBV18 and J usage is TRBJ2-5; tentatively, D is TRBD1 or TRBD2 (5 bases each). V lost 2 bases and J 5 bases, leaving 9 bases between the germline ends. The CDR3 has 13 residues. Germline V CDR1 and CDR2: KGHSH, LQKENI. Written as DNA, the CDR3 is TGTGCCAGCTCACCAGGGACGACGGAGACCCAGTACTTC. Translating gives CASSPGTTETQYF.

The V call is TRBV12-3 or TRBV12-4, the J call TRBJ1-4; the match to TRBD1 covers 11 bases. Losses at the gene ends were 5 bases for V and 6 bases for J; bases not matched to a gene: 5. This CDR3 has 15 residues. The CDR3 DNA reads as TGTGCCAGCAGTCGACCGGGACAGGGGGATGAAAAACTGTTTTTT. Translated: CASSRPGQGDEKLFF.

The chain recombines TRBV3-1 with TRBJ1-2, with TRBD1 identical over 7 bases. The trim removed 4 bases at V and 4 bases at J, leaving 6 bases unmatched. Germline assignment: CDR1 LGHDT and CDR2 YNNKEL (reference sequence). The length of the CDR3 is 14 residues. CDR3 amino acids: CASSLRGGLYGYTF. In nucleotides, the CDR3 is TGTGCCAGCAGCCTCAGGGGGGGCCTCTATGGCTACACCTTC. Complete variable domain (other parts from reference TRBV3-1 and TRBJ1-2): DTAVSQTPKYLVTQMGNDKSIKCEQNLGHDTMYWYKQDSKKFLKIMFSYNNKELIINETVPNRFSPKSPDKAHLNLHINSLELGDSAVYFCASSLRGGLYGYTFGSGTRLTVV.

The chain has TRBV7-6 and TRBJ2-1; 9 bases agree with TRBD2. In germline, CDR1 is SGHVS, CDR2 FNYEAQ. The CDR3 is 16 amino acids. V lost 1 base and J lost 9; bases outside the gene matches: 10. For the CDR3, the DNA is TGTGCCAGCAGCTTAGGGTGGACTAGCGTACGGGGTGAGCAGTTCTTC. Translating it yields CASSLGWTSVRGEQFF.